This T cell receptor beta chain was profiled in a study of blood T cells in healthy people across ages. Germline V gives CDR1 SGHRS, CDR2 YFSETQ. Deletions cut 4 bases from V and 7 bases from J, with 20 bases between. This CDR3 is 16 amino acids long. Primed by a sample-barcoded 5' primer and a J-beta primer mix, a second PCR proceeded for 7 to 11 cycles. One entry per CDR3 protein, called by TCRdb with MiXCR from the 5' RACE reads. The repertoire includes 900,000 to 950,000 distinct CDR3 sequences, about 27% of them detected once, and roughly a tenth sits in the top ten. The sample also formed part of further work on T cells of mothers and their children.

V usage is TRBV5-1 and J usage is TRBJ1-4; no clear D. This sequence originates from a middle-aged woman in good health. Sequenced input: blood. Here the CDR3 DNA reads TGCGCCAGCAGCCCCGGAGGGTTAGGGAAGAGTGAAAAACTGTTTTTT. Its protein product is CASSPGGLGKSEKLFF.